This T cell receptor beta chain was recorded in a study of blood T cell repertoires in COVID-19. Overall study context: Researchers got acute and convalescent COVID-19 samples from the United States, Italy and Spain. T cells, B-cell-depleted T cells, or PBMCs supplied cDNA or gDNA.

The CDR3 has 16 amino acids. V lost 3 bases, J lost 4 bases, and 6 bases stayed unmatched. Germline CDR1 reads MDHEN; CDR2 reads SYDVKM. How the authors handled the data: Reference gene primer amplification gave nucleated cell count estimates. Profiled with immunoSEQ multiplex PCR; TCRdb holds only in-frame clones, not every one. The V and J calls and clone size were taken over from that table, and D and trimming were inferred from the DNA. Of more than 95,000 clones listed, around 80% are singletons. The TCR sequence derives from a woman at least 80 years old with acute or convalescent COVID-19. The genes are TRBV28 and TRBJ2-1; 10 bases match TRBD2. What was sequenced was peripheral blood. CDR3 bases: TGTGCCAGCAGTTTTATAACTAGCGGGGTTTACAATGAGCAGTTCTTC. The encoded protein is CASSFITSGVYNEQFF.